The source of this TCR beta chain is a study of blood T cell repertoires in COVID-19. Per the study methods: Estimation of nucleated cell counts relied on the amplification of reference gene primers. Only in-frame clones appear in the TCRdb table, and some are missing; sequencing was by immunoSEQ multiplex PCR. V, J and clone size are those of that table, while D and trimming were read from the DNA. Among approximately 210,000 clones listed, 76% were seen once. The source material was PBMCs or T cells enriched from blood (not recorded which). The TCR originated in a woman aged 45 to 65 with acute COVID-19.

DNA for the CDR3: TGTGCCAGTAGTATTCGACAAGGGTCGGGGACCGGGGAGCTGTTTTTT. The encoded protein is CASSIRQGSGTGELFF. This chain uses TRBV19 with TRBJ2-2; possibly TRBD2 for D (5 bases). Germline CDR1 is LNHDA and CDR2 is SQIVND (reference sequence). The germline V and J ends were trimmed by 3 bases and 5 bases, with 16 bases remaining between them. The CDR3 spans 16 residues.